The 13 T cell receptor beta chains below all came from one sample that was sequenced in a study of T cells in Graves' hyperthyroidism and ophthalmopathy. RNA transcripts were the template for amplifying TCR beta CDR3 regions. TCR CDR3 underwent first-round RT-PCR with the HTBI primer set. TCRdb passed the multiplex PCR reads through MiXCR, listing each CDR3 protein once. This sample yields a few hundred thousand distinct CDR3 sequences, of which 15% to 17% are seen a single time; under 8% belongs to the top ten. The sequenced material came from blood. The receptors were gathered from a woman in her 30s with Graves' hyperthyroidism.

The J gene is TRBJ1-1, the V gene TRBV7-9, with TRBD1 identical over 8 bases. Germline-derived CDR1 and CDR2 are SEHNR and FQNEAQ (reference sequence). The J segment lost 4 bases and the V segment lost 5 bases, leaving 9 bases of the junction unmatched. The CDR3 runs 15 residues. Written as DNA, the CDR3 is TGTGCCAGCAGCCCCCGGACAGGGATGAGCACTGAAGCTTTCTTT. This translates into CASSPRTGMSTEAFF.

This clonotype was seen more than once but under ten times. J is TRBJ2-7 and V is TRBV4-1; D is uncertain. The CDR3 has 15 residues. V lost 0 bases, J lost 5 bases, and 14 bases lay in between. The germline CDR1 and CDR2 sequences are MGHRA and YSYEKL. Here the CDR3 reads CASSQDPWVRDEQYF. The CDR3 DNA reads TGCGCCAGCAGCCAAGATCCGTGGGTCCGGGACGAGCAGTACTTC.

This clonotype was recorded many times. J is TRBJ2-1 and V is TRBV28; D tentatively fits TRBD1 or TRBD2 (6 bases each). Per the germline V gene, CDR1 is MDHEN and CDR2 is SYDVKM. The CDR3 loop spans 14 amino acids. V lost 7 bases and J lost 7, with 17 bases in between. The CDR3 DNA reads as TGTGCCAGCACCCTAGGGGGGAACCGGAATGAGCAGTTCTTC. Translating gives CASTLGGNRNEQFF.

This clonotype came up many times. The chain carries TRBV12-3 or TRBV12-4 and TRBJ2-2; no firm D call. The germline V and J ends were trimmed by 3 bases and 6 bases, with 5 bases remaining between them. CDR3 size: 12 residues. The CDR3, as DNA: TGTGCCAGCAGTTTTATATCCGGGGAGCTGTTTTTT. This codes for CASSFISGELFF.

The chain links TRBV7-9 to TRBJ2-7; 7 bases agree with TRBD2. CDR3 size: 17 residues. From germline, CDR1 is SEHNR and CDR2 FQNEAQ (reference sequence). J lost 4 bases, V lost 1 base, and 13 bases had no gene match. This CDR3 reads CASSLVPSGRNLYEQYF. For the CDR3, the DNA is TGTGCCAGCAGCTTAGTCCCATCCGGGAGGAATTTATACGAGCAGTACTTC.

This clonotype has ten or more counts. The chain links TRBV6-2 or TRBV6-3 to TRBJ2-7; D might be TRBD2 (6 bases). Germline V lookup: CDR1 MNHEY, CDR2 SVGEGT. This CDR3 spans 14 amino acids. With 2 bases removed from V and 4 bases from J, the gap between germline ends came to 12 bases. CDR3 sequence reads: CASSYRAGRYEQYF. CDR3 DNA: TGTGCCAGCAGTTACAGGGCAGGGAGGTACGAGCAGTACTTC.

CDR3 sequence reads: CSARGGGGYQETQYF. The CDR3 coding sequence is TGCAGTGCTAGAGGGGGGGGGGGATACCAAGAGACCCAGTACTTC. This chain links TRBV20-1 with TRBJ2-5; TRBD2 matches 7 bases. The CDR3 runs 15 residues. V was clipped by 1 base and J by 0 bases; unmatched bases: 5. Germline V lookup: CDR1 DFQATT, CDR2 SNEGSKA (reference sequence).

This clonotype was detected ten times or more. The chain carries TRBV11-2 and TRBJ1-5; weak D call: TRBD1 (5 bases). V shed 3 bases and J shed 2 bases, with 8 bases lying between them. Germline CDR1 SGHAT, CDR2 FQNNGV. CDR3 length: 14 amino acids. In DNA, the CDR3 is TGTGCCAGCAGCTTGGGGGTAGGCAATCAGCCCCAGCATTTT. It yields the protein CASSLGVGNQPQHF.

V and J are TRBV5-6 and TRBJ2-7, with 8 bases fitting TRBD1. Trimming at V came to 0 bases and at J to 5 bases, leaving 10 bases not matched to a gene. The CDR3 totals 16 residues. Germline-derived CDR1 and CDR2 are SGHDT and YYEEEE. CDR3 coding DNA: TGTGCCAGCAGCTTGGCCGGGCAGGGGGCGCGAGACGAGCAGTACTTC. Amino acid sequence: CASSLAGQGARDEQYF.

The genes are TRBV4-2 and TRBJ1-3; TRBD1 might be the D (5 bases). The germline V gene has CDR1 LGHNA and CDR2 YNFKEQ. Trimming stripped 4 bases from V and 0 bases from J, with 13 bases between. The length of the CDR3 is 16 residues. CDR3 nucleotide sequence: TGTGCCAGCAGCCCCAGGGAGTTCAGCTCTGGAAACACCATATATTTT. It specifies CASSPREFSSGNTIYF.

This clonotype has a count of ten or more. V and J are TRBV7-9 and TRBJ2-2; 9 bases align to TRBD2. The CDR3 consists of 17 residues. With V trimmed by 5 bases and J by 4 bases, 11 bases remained unmatched. Germline lookup yields CDR1 SEHNR and CDR2 FQNEAQ (reference sequence). CDR3 coding DNA: TGTGCCAGCAGCCCCCTCCGGGGGACTAGCACCACCGGGGAGCTGTTTTTT. Amino acid sequence: CASSPLRGTSTTGELFF.

Ten or more counts support this clonotype. The rearrangement uses TRBV19 and TRBJ2-1; 8 bases align to TRBD2. Looked up from germline, CDR1 is LNHDA and CDR2 is SQIVND (reference sequence). V lost 4 bases and J lost 2; bases outside the gene matches: 4. This CDR3 contains 15 residues. The CDR3 protein is CASSTTLAAYNEQFF. The CDR3 DNA sequence: TGTGCCAGTAGTACCACACTAGCGGCCTACAATGAGCAGTTCTTC. The variable domain in full, completed from reference TRBV19 and TRBJ2-1, reads DGGITQSPKYLFRKEGQNVTLSCEQNLNHDAMYWYRQDPGQGLRLIYYSQIVNDFQKGDIAEGYSVSREKKESFPLTVTSAQKNPTAFYLCASSTTLAAYNEQFFGPGTRLTVL.

The chain is built from TRBV29-1 and TRBJ2-3; D is possibly TRBD1 (6 bases). Per the germline V gene, CDR1 is SQVTM and CDR2 is ANQGSEA. The CDR3 sequence is 13 residues long. V was cut by 8 bases and J by 0 bases, with 12 bases left in between. The CDR3 coding sequence is TGCAGCTTTAGGACAGCTAGCACAGATACGCAGTATTTT. Translated: CSFRTASTDTQYF.